The 29 T cell receptor beta chains below come from one sample, sequenced in a study of tumor-infiltrating lymphocytes in oesophageal squamous cell carcinoma. Via MiXCR, TCRdb re-called the PCR reads, giving one row per CDR3 protein. The sample shows 15,000 to 20,000 distinct CDR3 sequences, 41% of them seen only once. Sequencing used esophageal tumor tissue. The receptors were sampled from a male donor with esophageal squamous cell carcinoma.

V gene TRBV11-2 combines with J gene TRBJ2-3; D is unclear. The CDR3 consists of 11 residues. Deletions cut 6 bases from V and 4 bases from J, with 5 bases between. CDR1 and CDR2 (germline): SGHAT, FQNNGV. The DNA of the CDR3 is TGTGCCAGCAGATATTCAGATACGCAGTATTTT. Its translation is CASRYSDTQYF.

The rearrangement links TRBV12-3 or TRBV12-4 to TRBJ1-1; 8 bases are a match to TRBD1. The CDR3 consists of 14 residues. The ends lost 6 bases at V and 5 bases at J; junction bases unmatched: 8. CDR3 nucleotides: TGTGCCAGCAGCGCTTCAGGGGGCTTAACTGAAGCTTTCTTT. The encoded protein is CASSASGGLTEAFF.

The genes are TRBV7-2 and TRBJ2-1; D is possibly TRBD2 (5 bases). Trimming removed 5 bases from V and 7 bases from J, with 12 bases in between. In germline, CDR1 is SGHTA, CDR2 FQGNSA. This CDR3 is 13 amino acids long. CDR3 nucleotides: TGTGCCAGCAGCGCTACTAGGACGAATGAGCAGTTCTTC. This sequence encodes CASSATRTNEQFF.

This clonotype is large (0.1 to 1%) in the sample. The rearrangement joins TRBV7-3 to TRBJ2-3, with D perhaps TRBD1 (6 bases). CDR3 length: 18 amino acids. The germline V gene has CDR1 SGHTA and CDR2 FQGTGA. V lost 4 bases, J lost 4 bases, and 24 bases lay in between. The CDR3 is CASSSPNSRGHFADTQYF. CDR3 sequence (DNA): TGTGCCAGCAGCTCTCCCAACTCGAGGGGACATTTCGCAGATACGCAGTATTTT.

This clonotype appeared many times. This chain connects TRBV7-2 to TRBJ1-5; 9 bases are shared with TRBD1. The V gene's germline CDR1 is SGHTA and CDR2 FQGNSA. The J segment lost 0 bases and the V segment lost 2 bases, leaving 8 bases of the junction unmatched. The CDR3 consists of 18 residues. The CDR3 is CASSLFRGTGNSNQPQHF. CDR3 coding DNA: TGTGCCAGCAGCTTATTTCGGGGGACAGGGAATAGCAATCAGCCCCAGCATTTT.

This clonotype occurred once. This chain uses TRBV5-1 with TRBJ2-3, with a tentative D call TRBD2 (5 bases). Trimming pared 0 bases from V and 6 bases from J, leaving 8 bases between. From germline, CDR1 is SGHRS and CDR2 YFSETQ. The CDR3 extends over 13 amino acids. The CDR3 DNA reads TGCGCCAGCAGCTTGGGCCAGCGGGATACGCAGTATTTT. Translating it yields CASSLGQRDTQYF.

In regard to this clonotype: An end of the junction does not agree with germline; a read error may underlie this. The gene calls are TRBV7-2 and TRBJ2-1, with D unclear. The assigned J gene may be wrong: the sequence end matches TRBJ2-7 better. Germline CDR1 is SGHTA and CDR2 is FQGNSA. This CDR3 has 13 residues. The CDR3 spells CVSSLELSYEQYF. Written as DNA, the CDR3 is TGTGTCAGCAGCTTAGAGTTATCCTACGAGCAGTACTTC.

The CDR3: CASIPAGSYYEQYF. DNA for the CDR3: TGTGCCAGCATTCCAGCGGGCAGTTACTACGAGCAGTACTTC. The chain links TRBV12-3 or TRBV12-4 to TRBJ2-3; weak D call: TRBD2 (6 bases). The J call could be wrong; TRBJ2-7 is a better fit for the DNA end. This CDR3 is built from 14 residues.

The table lists this clonotype with a few counts. The J gene is TRBJ2-5, the V gene TRBV7-6, with 8 bases that match TRBD2. The end of the DNA is better explained by TRBJ2-7, so the J call may be wrong. The CDR3 has 16 amino acids. Looked up from germline, CDR1 is SGHVS and CDR2 is FNYEAQ. CDR3 nucleotides: TGTGCCAGCAGCTTAGGGGCGGGAGGCCGATCCTACGAGCAGTACTTC. It yields the protein CASSLGAGGRSYEQYF.

V gene TRBV7-8 combines with J gene TRBJ1-1; weak D call: TRBD1 (5 bases). V lost 8 bases, J lost 8 bases, and 12 bases lay in between. The CDR3 contains 11 residues. Looked up from germline, CDR1 is SGHVS and CDR2 is FQNEAQ. The CDR3 DNA follows: TGTGCCAGCGGGGAAGGGGCCGAAGCTTTCTTT. Its translation is CASGEGAEAFF.

This chain uses TRBV18 with TRBJ2-3; D remains ambiguous. Germline CDR1 reads KGHSH; CDR2 reads LQKENI. The CDR3 extends over 11 amino acids. V dropped 3 bases and J dropped 6 bases, with 4 bases sitting between them. The CDR3, as DNA: TGTGCCAGCTCACCGGAGGATACGCAGTATTTT. This gives the protein CASSPEDTQYF.

This clonotype appeared many times. The chain carries TRBV10-3 and TRBJ2-7; D might be TRBD2 (6 bases). The CDR3 contains 15 residues. V gave up 10 bases and J gave up 7 bases, with 26 bases separating them. Per the germline V gene, CDR1 is ENHRY and CDR2 is SYGVKD. In DNA, the CDR3 is TGTGCCACCCAGTCCGGGCTAGCGACTTACAATGAGCAGTACTTC. Translation gives CATQSGLATYNEQYF.

The V and J genes are TRBV7-4 and TRBJ1-1; D remains unclear. The CDR3 length is 11 residues. V was shortened by 1 base and J by 5 bases, with 2 bases between the two germline ends. Germline loops: CDR1 SGHVT, CDR2 SQSDAQ. The CDR3 DNA follows: TGTGCCAGCAGCTTAGAGACTGAAGCTTTCTTT. The encoded protein is CASSLETEAFF.

Concerning this clonotype: One end of the junction does not line up with germline, which may come from a read error. The CDR3 nucleotides are TGTGCCAGCAGTTTAAAATTCAGTAATTCACCCCTCCACTTC. Amino acid sequence: CASSLKFSNSPLHF. The chain couples TRBV12-3 or TRBV12-4 to TRBJ2-6; D gene uncertain. The CDR3 extends over 14 amino acids.

This clonotype was detected many times. V gene TRBV19 combines with J gene TRBJ2-3; D gene ambiguous. This CDR3 is 12 amino acids long. Germline values: CDR1 LNHDA, CDR2 SQIVND (reference sequence). V was clipped by 4 bases and J by 4 bases, with 6 bases between them. The chain's CDR3 is CASSTPPDTQYF. Here the CDR3 DNA reads TGTGCCAGTAGTACCCCTCCAGATACGCAGTATTTT. Full variable domain (outside the CDR3, taken from reference TRBV19 and TRBJ2-3): DGGITQSPKYLFRKEGQNVTLSCEQNLNHDAMYWYRQDPGQGLRLIYYSQIVNDFQKGDIAEGYSVSREKKESFPLTVTSAQKNPTAFYLCASSTPPDTQYFGPGTRLTVL.

In DNA, the CDR3 is TGTGCCACCAGCCCGGGAACCGCCTTAGATACGCAGTTCTTC. It yields the protein CATSPGTALDTQFF. The chain links TRBV24-1 to TRBJ2-1; a weak D match, TRBD2 (5 bases). This CDR3 is 14 amino acids long. Germline V CDR1 and CDR2: KGHDR, SFDVKD. V dropped 7 bases and J dropped 12 bases, with 21 bases sitting between them.

Turning to this clonotype: At one end the junction does not follow the germline gene, possibly because of a read error. This chain links TRBV7-8 with TRBJ2-5; D is unresolved. The CDR3 is made up of 15 amino acids. The germline V gene has CDR1 SGHVS and CDR2 FQNEAQ. In nucleotides, the CDR3 is TGTGCCAGCAGCTTAAAGGACCTTTATAATTCACCCCTCCACTTC. It is translated as CASSLKDLYNSPLHF.

This clonotype has at least ten counts. The chain combines TRBV6-1 with TRBJ1-2, with D possibly TRBD1 on 6 matching bases. Per germline, CDR1 MNHNS and CDR2 SASEGT. The CDR3 contains 15 residues. V lost 5 bases and J 2 bases, leaving 15 bases between the germline ends. The CDR3 region is CASSPSRGGNYGYTF. In nucleotides, the CDR3 is TGTGCCAGCAGTCCCTCTAGGGGGGGCAACTATGGCTACACCTTC.

This clonotype counts as medium-sized. V gene TRBV19 combines with J gene TRBJ2-3; D possibly corresponds to TRBD1 (5 bases). V was shortened by 5 bases and J by 2 bases, with 11 bases between the two germline ends. Germline CDR1 is LNHDA and CDR2 is SQIVND (reference sequence). The CDR3 runs 14 residues. CDR3 sequence (DNA): TGTGCCAGTAGTCCTGACAGACTCACAGATACGCAGTATTTT. Amino acids: CASSPDRLTDTQYF.

The sample holds a few counts of this clonotype. The chain couples TRBV7-4 to TRBJ2-5, with D perhaps TRBD1 (6 bases). The J call is doubtful: the DNA matches TRBJ2-1 better. This CDR3 region has 17 residues. Germline V CDR1 and CDR2: SGHVT, SQSDAQ. CDR3 loop: CASSSPPGDGDNNEQFF. The CDR3 bases are TGTGCCAGCAGCTCACCTCCAGGGGATGGGGATAACAATGAGCAGTTCTTC.

This clonotype was counted many times. The rearrangement uses TRBV27 and TRBJ2-7; TRBD2 matches 11 bases. This CDR3 contains 19 residues. CDR1 MNHEY and CDR2 SMNVEV come from the germline V gene (reference sequence). V dropped 0 bases and J dropped 6; count of bases not matched to a gene: 16. The CDR3 region is CASSLSTSPSSGRLTEQYF. The CDR3 DNA reads TGTGCCAGCAGTTTATCAACCTCACCCTCTAGCGGGAGGTTAACCGAGCAGTACTTC.

In its sample, this clonotype was seen a few times. This sequence joins TRBV11-2 and TRBJ2-1; D possibly corresponds to TRBD1 (5 bases). CDR1 SGHAT and CDR2 FQNNGV come from the germline V gene. Trimming removed 0 bases from V and 3 bases from J, with 12 bases in between. CDR3 length: 16 amino acids. CDR3 region: CASSLDRVLDYNEQFF. The CDR3 DNA follows: TGTGCCAGCAGCTTAGACAGGGTTTTGGACTACAATGAGCAGTTCTTC. The entire variable domain, with the rest obtained from reference TRBV11-2 and TRBJ2-1, is as follows: EAGVAQSPRYKIIEKRQSVAFWCNPISGHATLYWYQQILGQGPKLLIQFQNNGVVDDSQLPKDRFSAERLKGVDSTLKIQPAKLEDSAVYLCASSLDRVLDYNEQFFGPGTRLTVL.

The genes are TRBV12-3 or TRBV12-4 and TRBJ2-1; tentatively, D is TRBD2 (5 bases). V shed 6 bases and J shed 7 bases, with 16 bases lying between them. The CDR3 extends over 14 amino acids. The CDR3 loop is CASSLNTGSNEQFF. Here the CDR3 DNA reads TGTGCCAGCAGCCTAAATACGGGGTCTAATGAGCAGTTCTTC.

This clonotype was seen a handful of times. One base away lies a much larger clone, so this may be a sequencing read error. V and J are TRBV12-3 or TRBV12-4 and TRBJ2-1; the D gene is possibly TRBD2 (6 bases). TRBJ2-7 explains the end of the DNA better; the J call may be wrong. The CDR3 spans 15 residues. CDR3 DNA sequence: TGTGCCAGCGGTGCGTTGGCGGGATCCTACAATGAGCAGTACTTC. It translates to CASGALAGSYNEQYF.

This clonotype was recorded many times. The chain links TRBV19 to TRBJ2-7; perhaps TRBD1 as D (6 bases). Germline CDR1 is LNHDA and CDR2 is SQIVND (reference sequence). This CDR3 has 13 amino acids. V lost 4 bases and J lost 3, with 10 bases in between. Here the CDR3 reads CASSRDNNYEQYF. The CDR3 DNA reads TGTGCCAGTAGTAGGGACAACAACTACGAGCAGTACTTC.

This clonotype came up many times. This may arise from a read error, as a much more abundant clone is one base away. The chain is built from TRBV7-2 and TRBJ2-7; TRBD2 matches at 7 bases. Germline CDR1 reads SGHTA; CDR2 reads FQGNSA. The CDR3 has 16 residues. V was pared by 3 bases and J by 7 bases, with 15 bases of the junction left unmatched. The CDR3 nucleotides are TGTGCCAGCAGCTTGCCCTGGGGGGGGAATTACAATGAGCAGTACTTC. Its translation: CASSLPWGGNYNEQYF. The full variable domain, with the rest looked up from reference TRBV7-2 and TRBJ2-7, is GAGVSQSPSNKVTEKGKDVELRCDPISGHTALYWYRQSLGQGLEFLIYFQGNSAPDKSGLPSDRFSAERTGGSVSTLTIQRTQQEDSAVYLCASSLPWGGNYNEQYFGPGTRLTVT.

This clonotype was seen many times. This chain connects TRBV29-1 to TRBJ1-2; maybe TRBD1 (6 bases). The V end was cut by 6 bases, the J end by 2 bases, with 16 bases between. CDR1 and CDR2 (germline): SQVTM, ANQGSEA. This CDR3 comprises 14 residues. This CDR3 is CSVLPGHNNYGYTF. In DNA form, the CDR3 reads TGCAGCGTACTACCGGGACATAACAACTATGGCTACACCTTC.

The sample holds a few counts of this clonotype. This chain links TRBV5-1 with TRBJ2-2; D unclear. The V end lost 0 bases, the J end lost 3 bases, and 6 bases lay between the germline ends. Germline V gives CDR1 SGHRS, CDR2 YFSETQ. The CDR3 is made up of 14 amino acids. The CDR3 nucleotides read TGCGCCAGCAGCTTGGCCGATTACACCGGGGAGCTGTTTTTT. Translating it yields CASSLADYTGELFF. The variable domain in full, completed from reference TRBV5-1 and TRBJ2-2, reads KAGVTQTPRYLIKTRGQQVTLSCSPISGHRSVSWYQQTPGQGLQFLFEYFSETQRNKGNFPGRFSGRQFSNSRSEMNVSTLELGDSALYLCASSLADYTGELFFGEGSRLTVL.

This clonotype occurred many times. The CDR3 spells CASRPGDRTNTGELFF. CDR3 DNA sequence: TGTGCCAGCAGACCGGGAGACAGGACGAACACCGGGGAGCTGTTTTTT. This chain uses TRBV5-4 with TRBJ2-2; possibly TRBD1 or TRBD2 for D (6 bases each). The CDR3 runs to 16 residues. V was cut by 5 bases and J by 0 bases, with 14 bases left in between. Per germline, CDR1 SGHNT and CDR2 YYREEE (reference sequence).